This T cell receptor beta chain was profiled in a study of cytomegalovirus exposure and HLA in healthy donors. Study findings and constraints: A missense variant in DCLRE1C was later tied to TCR beta V- and J-gene trimming. More clonal expansion characterized HLA-associated TCR beta chains than equally common others in a later analysis. According to the study, 160 or so TCR beta chains were cytomegalovirus-associated.

This CDR3 spans 17 amino acids. CDR1 LGHNA and CDR2 YNFKEQ come from the germline V gene. The V and J ends lost 3 bases and 0 bases respectively, with 14 bases between them. Turning to this clone: No antigen is known for it.

PCR amplification relied on 60 Vbeta primers (plus 13 Jbeta primers). TCRdb's table, derived via immunoSEQ multiplex PCR, lists solely in-frame clones and lacks some. The data contain roughly 99,000 clones, about three quarters of them seen just once; the ten biggest clones take up over 15%. The chain carries TRBV4-2 and TRBJ1-4; maybe TRBD1 (5 bases). The sequence derives from a man aged 60 to 75 in good health and CMV-seropositive. Material for sequencing was PBMCs. The CDR3 DNA reads TGTGCCAGCAGCCAGGGGTTCCGGGGGGCAACTAATGAAAAACTGTTTTTT. This gives the protein CASSQGFRGATNEKLFF.